These 23 T cell receptor beta chains came from one sample sequenced in a study of T cell changes during pregnancy in multiple sclerosis. Profiled with immunoSEQ multiplex PCR; TCRdb holds only in-frame clones, not every one. Here the sample spans tens of thousands of clones, around nine tenths being singletons. The sequencing here drew on CD4+ T cells from peripheral blood mononuclear cells, taken before pregnancy. The source is a female donor with multiple sclerosis, enrolled in a pregnancy study.

A remark on this clone: The same CDR3 can be traced to other DNA sequences in this sample. The genes are TRBV2 and TRBJ2-1; 8 positions agree with TRBD2. Germline CDR1 SNHLY, CDR2 FYNNEI. This CDR3 spans 17 amino acids. J lost 3 bases, V lost 5 bases, and 12 bases had no gene match. The CDR3 nucleotides are TGTGCCAGCAGTTACAGTAGCCTAGCGGGTGTCTACAATGAGCAGTTCTTC. Its protein product is CASSYSSLAGVYNEQFF.

The chain joins TRBV5-5 to TRBJ2-7, with D hard to call. The length of the CDR3 is 12 residues. Germline lookup yields CDR1 SGHKS and CDR2 YYEKEE (reference sequence). V was shortened by 0 bases and J by 2 bases, with 3 bases between the two germline ends. CDR3 nucleotide sequence: TGTGCCAGCAGCTTGGCTGCCTACGAGCAGTACTTC. Amino acids: CASSLAAYEQYF.

The rearrangement uses TRBV15 and TRBJ2-7, with 7 bases aligning to TRBD1. Trimming cost V 3 bases and J 4 bases; bases outside gene matches: 6. CDR3 size: 14 residues. Per the germline V gene, CDR1 is LNHNV and CDR2 is YYDKDF (reference sequence). The CDR3 nucleotides read TGTGCCACCAGCAGGGTAGGGGGCGGGTACGAGCAGTACTTC. Amino acids: CATSRVGGGYEQYF.

The chain uses TRBV10-2 and TRBJ1-1, with a weak D call TRBD1 (6 bases). CDR1 is WSHSY, CDR2 SAAADI, per germline. V was shortened by 4 bases and J by 5 bases, with 14 bases between the two germline ends. This CDR3 has 14 amino acids. This CDR3 is CASSVDRAVTEAFF. Written as DNA, the CDR3 is TGCGCCAGCAGTGTGGACAGAGCAGTGACTGAAGCTTTCTTT.

The chain combines TRBV7-8 with TRBJ2-7; TRBD2 matches 9 bases. The trim removed 5 bases at V and 2 bases at J, leaving 19 bases unmatched. Germline lookup yields CDR1 SGHVS and CDR2 FQNEAQ. This CDR3 has 19 residues. The CDR3 spells CASSKRGGSGRVNPYEQYF. In DNA, the CDR3 is TGTGCCAGCAGCAAGAGGGGCGGTAGCGGGAGAGTCAATCCCTACGAGCAGTACTTC.

The chain carries TRBV13 and TRBJ2-3; the D gene is possibly TRBD2 (7 bases). V was clipped by 5 bases and J by 3 bases, with 18 bases between them. CDR1 is PRHDT and CDR2 is FYEKMQ in the germline V gene (reference sequence). The CDR3 is made up of 16 amino acids. CDR3 residues: CASSERGGGGTDTQYF. The DNA of the CDR3 is TGTGCCAGCAGCGAACGCGGGGGAGGGGGAACAGATACGCAGTATTTT. The full variable domain, in which reference TRBV13 and TRBJ2-3 provide the parts outside the CDR3, is AAGVIQSPRHLIKEKRETATLKCYPIPRHDTVYWYQQGPGQDPQFLISFYEKMQSDKGSIPDRFSAQQFSDYHSELNMSSLELGDSALYFCASSERGGGGTDTQYFGPGTRLTVL.

The J gene is TRBJ1-2, the V gene TRBV19; no definite D call. Germline assignment: CDR1 LNHDA and CDR2 SQIVND (reference sequence). Trimming took 6 bases from V and 5 from J, leaving 10 bases between them. The CDR3 runs 12 residues. Here the CDR3 reads CASSQTGYGYTF. The CDR3 nucleotides read TGTGCCAGTAGCCAAACGGGATATGGCTACACCTTC.

The chain links TRBV2 to TRBJ1-3; no clear D. CDR3 length: 15 residues. The V and J ends lost 1 base and 2 bases respectively, with 9 bases between them. Germline V gene lookup returns CDR1 SNHLY and CDR2 FYNNEI. The CDR3 loop reads CASSEDRSAGNTIYF. In DNA form, the CDR3 reads TGTGCCAGCAGTGAAGATCGGTCCGCTGGAAACACCATATATTTT.

The chain carries TRBV28 and TRBJ1-5; D gene unclear. The CDR3 is 12 amino acids. V gave up 6 bases and J gave up 11 bases, with 14 bases separating them. Germline CDR1 is MDHEN and CDR2 is SYDVKM. The CDR3 sequence: CASRLPPRAQHF. In DNA form, the CDR3 reads TGTGCCAGCAGGCTCCCCCCGAGGGCCCAGCATTTT.

The chain couples TRBV5-4 to TRBJ2-2; TRBD2 matches 15 bases. The CDR3 runs 18 residues. With 3 bases clipped from V and 0 bases from J, the junction kept 3 bases outside the gene matches. Germline CDR1 and CDR2: SGHNT and YYREEE (reference sequence). The CDR3 protein is CASSSGLAGGSNTGELFF. The CDR3 bases are TGTGCCAGCAGCTCGGGACTAGCGGGAGGATCGAACACCGGGGAGCTGTTTTTT.

This chain joins TRBV9 and TRBJ1-1; D remains ambiguous. V shed 0 bases and J shed 0 bases, with 3 bases lying between them. The CDR3 spans 13 residues. Germline V gene data show CDR1 as SGDLS and CDR2 as YYNGEE. The CDR3 is CASSVALNTEAFF. CDR3 coding DNA: TGTGCCAGCAGCGTAGCATTGAACACTGAAGCTTTCTTT.

The chain recombines TRBV5-1 with TRBJ2-7; D might be TRBD2 (6 bases). Germline V CDR1 and CDR2: SGHRS, YFSETQ. V lost 0 bases and J 3 bases, leaving 13 bases between the germline ends. The CDR3 runs to 15 residues. In nucleotides, the CDR3 is TGCGCCAGCAGCTTGGGGCCGGGGGAAGGCTACGAGCAGTACTTC. The encoded protein is CASSLGPGEGYEQYF.

V gene TRBV4-2 combines with J gene TRBJ2-4; a weak D match, TRBD2 (6 bases). Trimming took 4 bases from V and 7 from J, leaving 14 bases between them. The CDR3 length is 14 residues. Germline loops: CDR1 LGHNA, CDR2 YNFKEQ. The DNA for the CDR3 is TGTGCCAGCAGCCTCCGGGAGAGAGACAACATTCAGTACTTC. Translation: CASSLRERDNIQYF.

This sequence joins TRBV19 and TRBJ1-2; D is perhaps TRBD1 (6 bases). The V gene lost 7 bases and the J gene lost 4 bases, with 19 bases spanning the gap. CDR3 length equals 15 residues. CDR1 and CDR2 (germline): LNHDA, SQIVND (reference sequence). The CDR3 sequence: CASTHGGAWAYGYTF. The CDR3 nucleotides are TGTGCCAGTACCCACGGGGGGGCATGGGCCTATGGCTACACCTTC. Filled out from reference TRBV19 and TRBJ1-2, the complete variable domain reads DGGITQSPKYLFRKEGQNVTLSCEQNLNHDAMYWYRQDPGQGLRLIYYSQIVNDFQKGDIAEGYSVSREKKESFPLTVTSAQKNPTAFYLCASTHGGAWAYGYTFGSGTRLTVV.

This clone has only one observation. J is TRBJ1-1 and V is TRBV6-1; the match to TRBD1 covers 9 bases. The germline CDR1 and CDR2 sequences are MNHNS and SASEGT. The V gene end was trimmed by 4 bases and the J gene end by 1 base; junction bases not matched to a gene: 13. The CDR3 contains 18 residues. CDR3 sequence: CASSGGLRTGARNTEAFF. DNA of the CDR3: TGTGCCAGCAGTGGCGGCCTTAGGACAGGGGCGAGGAACACTGAAGCTTTCTTT.

V gene TRBV19 combines with J gene TRBJ1-6, with 10 nucleotides matching TRBD1. The CDR3 is 14 amino acids. CDR1 is LNHDA and CDR2 is SQIVND in the germline V gene (reference sequence). After removal of 5 bases from V and 7 bases from J, the junction contained 2 bases not matched to a gene. In nucleotides, the CDR3 is TGTGCCAGTAGTGTGGGACAGGGGAATTCACCCCTCCACTTT. Translation: CASSVGQGNSPLHF.

This chain joins TRBV15 and TRBJ2-5, with 7 bases identical to TRBD2. The CDR3 contains 15 residues. Per the germline V gene, CDR1 is LNHNV and CDR2 is YYDKDF (reference sequence). J lost 2 bases, V lost 2 bases, and 5 bases had no gene match. The CDR3 loop reads CATSRSGAIQETQYF. CDR3 DNA sequence: TGTGCCACCAGCAGAAGCGGGGCTATACAAGAGACCCAGTACTTC.

The rearrangement uses TRBV11-3 and TRBJ2-1, with D possibly TRBD2 on 5 matching bases. The V and J ends lost 5 bases and 7 bases respectively, with 9 bases between them. CDR1 is SGHNT and CDR2 is YENEEA in the germline V gene. The CDR3 covers 12 residues. Here the CDR3 reads CASSVRGNEQFF. DNA for the CDR3: TGTGCCAGCAGCGTCCGCGGGAATGAGCAGTTCTTC.

This rearrangement joins TRBV19 to TRBJ1-2; maybe TRBD1 (6 bases). V lost 6 bases and J lost 8, with 13 bases in between. Germline V lookup: CDR1 LNHDA, CDR2 SQIVND (reference sequence). The CDR3 runs 12 residues. Here the CDR3 reads CASSGGLRGYTF. The CDR3 DNA reads as TGTGCCAGTAGCGGGGGGCTCCGGGGCTACACCTTC.

This clone was seen only a few times. The V call is TRBV19, the J call TRBJ1-2; a possible D gene is TRBD1 (6 bases). The germline CDR1 and CDR2 sequences are LNHDA and SQIVND (reference sequence). Trimming took 2 bases from V and 8 from J, leaving 12 bases between them. The CDR3 is 13 amino acids. The CDR3 protein is CASSIQGKDGYTF. CDR3 nucleotide sequence: TGTGCCAGTAGTATACAGGGGAAGGACGGCTACACCTTC.

There are a few counts of this clone. This chain connects TRBV9 to TRBJ1-2; D gene unclear. Germline V gene sequence: CDR1 SGDLS, CDR2 YYNGEE. The CDR3 covers 14 residues. Trimming took 0 bases from V and 8 from J, leaving 14 bases between them. The CDR3 coding sequence is TGTGCCAGCAGCGTAGCGTCCGGCTTGCGGGGCTACACCTTC. This sequence encodes CASSVASGLRGYTF.

The rearrangement uses TRBV5-4 and TRBJ2-3; 8 bases map to TRBD1. Trimming removed 4 bases from V and 2 bases from J; junction bases left unmatched: 9. This CDR3 is built from 16 residues. Germline V gives CDR1 SGHNT, CDR2 YYREEE (reference sequence). CDR3 DNA: TGTGCCAGCAGCCGAGTAGGACAGGGCCCCACAGATACGCAGTATTTT. Amino acids: CASSRVGQGPTDTQYF.

The chain employs TRBV27 and TRBJ2-7; the D gene is possibly TRBD1 (5 bases). The V and J ends lost 6 bases and 6 bases respectively, with 21 bases between them. Germline V gene data show CDR1 as MNHEY and CDR2 as SMNVEV (reference sequence). CDR3 size: 15 residues. The CDR3 here is CASSPSFRQGSEQYF. CDR3 DNA sequence: TGTGCCAGCAGCCCATCATTCCGGCAGGGATCCGAGCAGTACTTC.